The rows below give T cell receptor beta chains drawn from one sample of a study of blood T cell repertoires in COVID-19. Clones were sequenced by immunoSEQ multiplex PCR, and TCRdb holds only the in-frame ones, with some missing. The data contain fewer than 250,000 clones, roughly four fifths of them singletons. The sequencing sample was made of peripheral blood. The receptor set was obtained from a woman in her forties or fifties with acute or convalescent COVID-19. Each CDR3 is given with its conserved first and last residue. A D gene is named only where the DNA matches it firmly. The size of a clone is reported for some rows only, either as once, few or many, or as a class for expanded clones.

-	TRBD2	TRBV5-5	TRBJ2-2	TGTGCCAGCAACCCTTCTAGCGGGGGATTTTCGGCCGGGGAGCTGTTTTTT	CASNPSSGGFSAGELFF
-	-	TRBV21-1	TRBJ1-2	TGTGCCAGCAGCGATTGGACAGGGTGCCTCTATGGCTACACCTTC	CASSDWTGCLYGYTF
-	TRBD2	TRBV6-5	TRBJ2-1	TGTGCCAGCAGTAGGACTAGCGGGAGCCACAATGAGCAGTTCTTC	CASSRTSGSHNEQFF
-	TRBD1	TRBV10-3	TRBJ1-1	TGTGCCATCAGCAAGGGACAGGGGATTAGTAATGAAGCTTTCTTT	CAISKGQGISNEAFF
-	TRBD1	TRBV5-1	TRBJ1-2	TGCGCCAGCAGACAGGACAGGGGGAACTATGGCTACACCTTC	CASRQDRGNYGYTF
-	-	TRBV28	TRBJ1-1	TGTGCCAGCAGTTTGGAATGGGCGGGGACTGAAGCTTTCTTT	CASSLEWAGTEAFF
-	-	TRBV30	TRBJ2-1	TGTGCCTGGAGTGTAACCAGGCAATCCTACAATGAGCAGTTCTTC	CAWSVTRQSYNEQFF
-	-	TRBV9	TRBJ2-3	TGTGCCAGCAGCGGAGGGCCCTTAGGGTCCACAGATACGCAGTATTTT	CASSGGPLGSTDTQYF
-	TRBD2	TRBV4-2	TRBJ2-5	TGTGCCAGCAGCCGCGGGGGTGAGCAGACCCAGTACTTC	CASSRGGEQTQYF
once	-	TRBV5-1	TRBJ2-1	TGCGCCAGCGGTCGACTAGAGACCTACAATGAGCAGTTCTTC	CASGRLETYNEQFF
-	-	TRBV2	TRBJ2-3	TGTGCCAGCAGTGGTACAGGGAAAAATACGCAGTATTTT	CASSGTGKNTQYF
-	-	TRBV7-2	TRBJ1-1	TGTGCCAGCAGCTCTTCGAGGCTCCGCAACACTGAAGCTTTCTTT	CASSSSRLRNTEAFF
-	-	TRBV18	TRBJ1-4	TGTGCCAGCTCACCAGAGACAGGAAATGAAAAACTGTTTTTT	CASSPETGNEKLFF
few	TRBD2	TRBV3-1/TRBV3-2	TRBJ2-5	TGTGCCAGCAGCCCCCCTCTAGCGGGAGGGTTGATGAAGACCCAGTACTTC	CASSPPLAGGLMKTQYF
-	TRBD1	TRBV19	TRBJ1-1	TGTGCCAGTAGTGTCTTACCGGGACAGGGGAGGGGTAACACTGAAGCTTTCTTT	CASSVLPGQGRGNTEAFF
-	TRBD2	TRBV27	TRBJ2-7	TGTGCCAGCTCCGTGTGGGCTAGCGGCTACGAGCAGTACTTC	CASSVWASGYEQYF
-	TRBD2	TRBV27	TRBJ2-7	TGTGCCAGCAGTTTTTTGACTAGCGGGGAAGGCAAGCAGTACTTC	CASSFLTSGEGKQYF
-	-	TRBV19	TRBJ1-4	TGTGCCAGTAGGGGTGAAATACGGGGGTCGGAAAAACTGTTTTTT	CASRGEIRGSEKLFF
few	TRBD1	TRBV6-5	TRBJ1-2	TGTGCCAGCAGTTATTCCAACAGGGGCTTACATGGCTACACCTTC	CASSYSNRGLHGYTF
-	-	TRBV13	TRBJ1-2	TGTGCCAGCAGCCCCCGGGGAGCACTCTATGGCTACACCTTC	CASSPRGALYGYTF
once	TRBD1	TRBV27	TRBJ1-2	TGTGCCAGCAGCCTCGGGACAGGGGCCTATGGCTACACCTTC	CASSLGTGAYGYTF
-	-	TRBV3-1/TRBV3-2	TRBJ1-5	TGTGCCAGCAGCCAAGGAGCCGGGGTTAGGCAGCCCCAGCATTTT	CASSQGAGVRQPQHF
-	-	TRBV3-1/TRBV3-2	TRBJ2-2	TGTGCCAGCAGTCTCAGGCAAGCCGGGGAGCTGTTTTTT	CASSLRQAGELFF
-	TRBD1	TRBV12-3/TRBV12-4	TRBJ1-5	TGTGCCAGCAGGATACAGGGGGCTGGGCCCCAGCATTTT	CASRIQGAGPQHF
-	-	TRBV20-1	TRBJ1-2	TGCAGTGCTAGGTCCTTATATGGCTACACCTTC	CSARSLYGYTF
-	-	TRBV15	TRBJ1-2	TGTGCCACCAGCAGAGGGTACCAGGGCTATGGCTACACCTTC	CATSRGYQGYGYTF
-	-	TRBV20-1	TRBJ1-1	TGCAGTGCTAGAGATCCCATTGAAGCTTTCTTT	CSARDPIEAFF
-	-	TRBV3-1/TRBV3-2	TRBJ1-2	TGTGCCAGCAGCCAAGACCTCCCTTATGGCTACACCTTC	CASSQDLPYGYTF
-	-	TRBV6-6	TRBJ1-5	TGTGCCAGCAGTTACTCGGGAGGGATCAATCAGCCCCAGCATTTT	CASSYSGGINQPQHF
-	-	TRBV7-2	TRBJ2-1	TGTGCCAGCAGCTTAGGGGGCTCCCATAGGGGGGAGCAGTTCTTC	CASSLGGSHRGEQFF
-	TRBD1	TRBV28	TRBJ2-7	TGTGCCAGCACATCGGGACAGGGGGTGTACGAGCAGTACTTC	CASTSGQGVYEQYF
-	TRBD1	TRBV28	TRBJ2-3	TGTGCCAGCAGCTCATTACCGACAGGGCCGGGAGATACGCAGTATTTT	CASSSLPTGPGDTQYF
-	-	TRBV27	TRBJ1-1	TGTGCCAGCAATCCACAGGGACTGAACACTGAAGCTTTCTTT	CASNPQGLNTEAFF
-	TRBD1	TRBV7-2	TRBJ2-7	TGTGCCAGCAGCCCTCGCCGGGACAGTGCCTACGAGCAGTACTTC	CASSPRRDSAYEQYF
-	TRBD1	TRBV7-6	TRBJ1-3	TGTGCCAGCGGCCAGGGACAGGGGGCGAGTGGAAACACCATATATTTT	CASGQGQGASGNTIYF
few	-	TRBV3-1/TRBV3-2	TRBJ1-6	TGTGCCAGCAGCCCCCGACAGACTTCACCCCTCCACTTT	CASSPRQTSPLHF
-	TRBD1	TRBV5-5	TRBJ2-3	TGTGCCAGCACCCGGACAGGGGGCACAGATACGCAGTATTTT	CASTRTGGTDTQYF
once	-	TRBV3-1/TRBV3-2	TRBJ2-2	TGTGCCAGCAGCCGTTTTGGAGAACGGGGAGCCACCGGGGAGCTGTTTTTT	CASSRFGERGATGELFF